One sample yielded the 28 T cell receptor beta chains listed below, sequenced in a study of PD-1 blockade in classical Hodgkin lymphoma. Each patient's relapse followed autologous stem cell transplantation, and brentuximab vedotin exposure varied. TCRdb's copy holds only in-frame clones and misses some; the assay was immunoSEQ multiplex PCR. This table has about 40,000 clones, about 72% appearing once. Specimen: peripheral blood mononuclear cells (PBMCs), collected at baseline. These receptors were taken from a human donor with classical Hodgkin lymphoma.

V usage is TRBV28 and J usage is TRBJ2-1; 9 nucleotides line up with TRBD2. This CDR3 comprises 16 residues. V lost 6 bases to trimming and J lost 10 bases; unmatched junction nucleotides: 16. In germline, CDR1 is MDHEN, CDR2 SYDVKM. In DNA form, the CDR3 reads TGTGCCAGCAGCACACGACTAGCGGTGGGCTTAATAGAGCAGTTCTTC. It specifies CASSTRLAVGLIEQFF.

The rearrangement uses TRBV5-1 and TRBJ2-7; no clear D. V shed 2 bases and J shed 0 bases, with 15 bases lying between them. CDR3 length: 16 amino acids. The germline gives CDR1 SGHRS, CDR2 YFSETQ. The CDR3 protein is CASSFSPQLRSYEQYF. The CDR3 bases are TGCGCCAGCAGCTTCTCCCCACAGTTACGCTCCTACGAGCAGTACTTC.

This clone ranks as medium-sized. The chain joins TRBV9 to TRBJ1-2, with D possibly TRBD1 on 6 matching bases. Germline V gene lookup returns CDR1 SGDLS and CDR2 YYNGEE. V lost 0 bases to trimming and J lost 2 bases, with 14 bases between them. The CDR3 has 16 residues. The CDR3 sequence: CASSVGSGTRNYGYTF. CDR3 nucleotides: TGTGCCAGCAGCGTAGGATCCGGGACAAGGAACTATGGCTACACCTTC.

The rearrangement uses TRBV19 and TRBJ1-5, with unresolved D. The germline V gene has CDR1 LNHDA and CDR2 SQIVND (reference sequence). The CDR3 has 15 amino acids. Trimming stripped 1 base from V and 1 base from J, with 8 bases between. CDR3 sequence reads: CASSIVVESNQPQHF. In nucleotides, the CDR3 is TGTGCCAGTAGTATAGTGGTGGAAAGCAATCAGCCCCAGCATTTT.

The chain employs TRBV5-1 and TRBJ2-7; 11 bases match TRBD1. The CDR3 has 15 residues. CDR1 SGHRS and CDR2 YFSETQ come from the germline V gene. The V and J ends lost 4 bases and 6 bases, in that order; junction bases with no gene match: 9. The CDR3 sequence is CASSARDRGLAEQYF. The CDR3 nucleotides read TGCGCCAGCAGCGCGCGGGACAGGGGGTTGGCCGAGCAGTACTTC.

The chain is built from TRBV9 and TRBJ2-1; D is ambiguous. Deletions cut 0 bases from V and 8 bases from J, with 12 bases between. Germline V gene data show CDR1 as SGDLS and CDR2 as YYNGEE. This CDR3 comprises 14 residues. The DNA for the CDR3 is TGTGCCAGCAGCGTAGGAGGTGAGCTTGATGAGCAGTTCTTC. Translation: CASSVGGELDEQFF.

The V and J genes are TRBV7-8 and TRBJ1-2; maybe TRBD1 (5 bases). CDR3 length equals 17 residues. Trimming shortened V by 0 bases and J by 4 bases, and 18 bases separated the two germline ends. The V gene's germline CDR1 is SGHVS and CDR2 FQNEAQ. The CDR3: CASSLATRDGIFYGYTF. The DNA of the CDR3 is TGTGCCAGCAGCTTAGCCACTCGGGACGGCATCTTCTATGGCTACACCTTC.

This clone was seen more than once but under ten times. This chain connects TRBV28 to TRBJ1-4; possibly TRBD1 for D (5 bases). CDR1 and CDR2 from the germline V gene are MDHEN and SYDVKM. The germline V and J ends were trimmed by 3 bases and 6 bases, with 11 bases remaining between them. This CDR3 has 14 residues. The CDR3 sequence: CASSFSGPDEKLFF. CDR3 sequence (DNA): TGTGCCAGCAGTTTTTCGGGACCCGATGAAAAACTGTTTTTT.

This clone was observed once. V is TRBV27 and J is TRBJ1-4; TRBD1 matches 9 bases. Trimming removed 5 bases from V and 6 bases from J; junction bases left unmatched: 13. This CDR3 has 17 residues. Germline CDR1 is MNHEY and CDR2 is SMNVEV (reference sequence). In nucleotides, the CDR3 is TGTGCCAGCAGTGGACGGGACAGGGTTCAATCCTATGAAAAACTGTTTTTT. It specifies CASSGRDRVQSYEKLFF.

Of note for this clone: No conserved phenylalanine or tryptophan ends this CDR3, so it is likely a read error. The limits of the CDR3 on the DNA are not certain, so only TCRdb's listed CDR3 is given. The V call is TRBV2, the J call TRBJ1-6; TRBD1, as called in the table, went unchecked against the DNA. From its first to its last residue, the CDR3 has 13 amino acids. From germline, CDR1 is SNHLY and CDR2 FYNNEI. Here the CDR3 reads CASRALPRDRALL.

This clone appeared a single time. V usage is TRBV4-3 and J usage is TRBJ1-6; a possible D gene is TRBD1 (5 bases). The germline V gene has CDR1 LGHNA and CDR2 YSLEER. The germline V and J ends were trimmed by 1 base and 7 bases, with 11 bases remaining between them. CDR3 length: 15 residues. This CDR3 reads CASSQGEGLNSPLHF. CDR3 in DNA: TGCGCCAGCAGCCAAGGGGAGGGACTAAATTCACCCCTCCACTTT.

The V gene is TRBV7-2, the J gene TRBJ2-7; tentatively, D is TRBD1 (6 bases). V gave up 3 bases and J gave up 4 bases, with 13 bases separating them. CDR1 and CDR2 (germline): SGHTA, FQGNSA. This CDR3 is 14 amino acids long. CDR3 bases: TGTGCCAGCAGCTTGATGAGGGGGTTTTACGAGCAGTACTTC. Amino acid sequence: CASSLMRGFYEQYF.

The chain has TRBV28 and TRBJ2-7, with D maybe TRBD1 (5 bases). Germline V gene lookup returns CDR1 MDHEN and CDR2 SYDVKM. The V end was cut by 4 bases, the J end by 2 bases, with 12 bases between. This CDR3 is 14 amino acids long. CDR3 sequence reads: CASSSAGPTYEQYF. CDR3 DNA sequence: TGTGCCAGCAGTTCGGCAGGGCCAACCTACGAGCAGTACTTC.

The chain combines TRBV30 with TRBJ2-2; D gene unclear. The CDR3 has 13 amino acids. V lost 0 bases and J lost 3, with 5 bases in between. CDR1 and CDR2 from the germline V gene are GTSNPN and SVGIG (reference sequence). CDR3 region: CAWSVGYTGELFF. CDR3 DNA: TGTGCCTGGAGTGTGGGGTACACCGGGGAGCTGTTTTTT.

The chain has TRBV18 and TRBJ2-3; 9 nucleotides agree with TRBD2. The CDR3 is 16 amino acids. The V segment lost 4 bases and the J segment 6 bases; nucleotides outside the gene matches: 11. Germline CDR1 is KGHSH and CDR2 is LQKENI. In DNA, the CDR3 is TGTGCCAGCTCACTATCTAGCGGGGAATTTGCTGATACGCAGTATTTT. This sequence encodes CASSLSSGEFADTQYF. The whole variable domain, filled in from reference TRBV18 and TRBJ2-3, reads NAGVMQNPRHLVRRRGQEARLRCSPMKGHSHVYWYRQLPEEGLKFMVYLQKENIIDESGMPKERFSAEFPKEGPSILRIQQVVRGDSAAYFCASSLSSGEFADTQYFGPGTRLTVL.

The chain couples TRBV19 to TRBJ2-7; 8 bases line up with TRBD2. V shed 6 bases, J shed 7 bases, and the junction held 11 bases outside the gene matches. Germline V gene data show CDR1 as LNHDA and CDR2 as SQIVND (reference sequence). This CDR3 region has 14 residues. In nucleotides, the CDR3 is TGTGCCAGTAGCATGGGACTAGGCTGGGGGGAGCAGTACTTC. The encoded protein is CASSMGLGWGEQYF.

The chain recombines TRBV13 with TRBJ2-4, with a possible D match to TRBD2 (6 bases). The CDR3 runs to 16 residues. CDR1 is PRHDT, CDR2 FYEKMQ, per germline (reference sequence). V was shortened by 3 bases and J by 0 bases, with 12 bases between the two germline ends. The CDR3, as DNA: TGTGCCAGCAGCTTTCGAGGGCGGGGAGCCAAAAACATTCAGTACTTC. Protein: CASSFRGRGAKNIQYF.

The chain couples TRBV7-3 to TRBJ1-5; D remains unclear. Germline CDR1 reads SGHTA; CDR2 reads FQGTGA. Trimming stripped 4 bases from V and 0 bases from J, with 4 bases between. This CDR3 region has 13 residues. DNA of the CDR3: TGTGCCAGCAGCTCGAATAGCAATCAGCCCCAGCATTTT. Its protein is CASSSNSNQPQHF.

The chain recombines TRBV6-1 with TRBJ2-7; 8 positions agree with TRBD2. This CDR3 has 15 amino acids. J was trimmed by 4 bases and V by 6 bases; bases with no gene match: 11. The germline CDR1 and CDR2 sequences are MNHNS and SASEGT. The CDR3 spells CASRILAEESYEQYF. The CDR3 DNA reads TGTGCCAGCAGGATACTAGCGGAGGAGTCATACGAGCAGTACTTC.

The chain combines TRBV2 with TRBJ2-7; D might be TRBD1 (6 bases). V shed 4 bases and J shed 7 bases, with 14 bases lying between them. CDR1 and CDR2 from the germline V gene are SNHLY and FYNNEI. This CDR3 has 13 amino acids. The CDR3 nucleotides read TGTGCCAGCAGTGCGGCAGGGGAAGTAGAGCAGTACTTC. Encoded protein: CASSAAGEVEQYF. The full variable domain, in which reference TRBV2 and TRBJ2-7 provide the parts outside the CDR3, is EPEVTQTPSHQVTQMGQEVILRCVPISNHLYFYWYRQILGQKVEFLVSFYNNEISEKSEIFDDQFSVERPDGSNFTLKIRSTKLEDSAMYFCASSAAGEVEQYFGPGTRLTVT.

The gene calls are TRBV9 and TRBJ1-2, with no clear D. The length of the CDR3 is 15 residues. Trimming removed 0 bases at V and 5 bases at J, with 14 bases between. CDR1 SGDLS and CDR2 YYNGEE come from the germline V gene. The CDR3 DNA is TGTGCCAGCAGCGTAGGCGGACGGCAGGAGTATGGCTACACCTTC. This sequence encodes CASSVGGRQEYGYTF.

The chain has TRBV19 and TRBJ2-7; TRBD2 is a possible D gene (5 bases). The CDR3 totals 14 residues. V lost 3 bases and J lost 0, with 9 bases in between. Per germline, CDR1 LNHDA and CDR2 SQIVND (reference sequence). CDR3 DNA sequence: TGTGCCAGTAGTATTGTCGGGGTCTCCTACGAGCAGTACTTC. Translation: CASSIVGVSYEQYF.

This clone was observed a few times. The CDR3 DNA reads as TGTGCCATCAGTGAGACACCCGTGAAGAAGGGCGTCGACGAGCAGTACTTC. As protein: CAISETPVKKGVDEQYF. The chain employs TRBV10-3 and TRBJ2-7, with D unresolved. Germline values: CDR1 ENHRY, CDR2 SYGVKD. The CDR3 consists of 17 residues. Trimming removed 2 bases from V and 5 bases from J, with 22 bases in between.

The V and J genes are TRBV5-4 and TRBJ2-7, with D possibly being TRBD1 or TRBD2 (6 bases each). The V end was cut by 0 bases, the J end by 9 bases, with 10 bases between. CDR1 and CDR2 (germline): SGHNT, YYREEE (reference sequence). The CDR3 has 12 amino acids. DNA of the CDR3: TGTGCCAGCAGCTTGGGGGGGGCGAGGCAGTACTTC. Encoded protein: CASSLGGARQYF.

The rearrangement uses TRBV6-5 and TRBJ2-5; 9 positions agree with TRBD1. The CDR3 length is 15 residues. The V gene end was trimmed by 3 bases and the J gene end by 3 bases; junction bases not matched to a gene: 5. Germline values: CDR1 MNHEY, CDR2 SVGAGI. In nucleotides, the CDR3 is TGTGCCAGCAGTTATCGACAGGGGGGCGAAGAGACCCAGTACTTC. Protein sequence: CASSYRQGGEETQYF.

This clone occurred once. J is TRBJ2-1 and V is TRBV7-2; 8 bases match TRBD1. The CDR3 totals 16 residues. With 5 bases clipped from V and 9 bases from J, the junction kept 15 bases outside the gene matches. The germline V gene encodes CDR1 SGHTA and CDR2 FQGNSA. The CDR3 loop reads CASSEDRGIISIEQFF. DNA for the CDR3: TGTGCCAGCAGCGAAGACAGGGGTATTATTAGCATTGAGCAGTTCTTC.

V and J are TRBV2 and TRBJ1-3; TRBD1 agrees at 8 bases. This CDR3 contains 15 residues. V lost 4 bases, J lost 7 bases, and 9 bases stayed unmatched. The germline V gene has CDR1 SNHLY and CDR2 FYNNEI. CDR3 sequence reads: CASSASRGLGNTIYF. In DNA form, the CDR3 reads TGTGCCAGCAGTGCTTCCAGGGGGCTCGGGAACACCATATATTTT.

The chain has TRBV19 and TRBJ2-3, with a tentative D call TRBD1 (5 bases). With 6 bases removed from V and 2 bases from J, the gap between germline ends came to 9 bases. CDR1 and CDR2 from the germline V gene are LNHDA and SQIVND (reference sequence). The CDR3 sequence is 13 residues long. DNA of the CDR3: TGTGCCAGTAGAGACAGAGTCACAGATACGCAGTATTTT. Protein product: CASRDRVTDTQYF.